The present entry profiles one TCR beta chain with its context. The data were taken from a study of T cells in localized non-small cell lung cancer. The germline V gene encodes CDR1 SGHRS and CDR2 YFSETQ. V was trimmed by 1 base and J by 0 bases, leaving 14 bases between them. The CDR3 runs 16 residues. The method was immunoSEQ multiplex PCR; TCRdb's version includes in-frame clones alone and lacks a portion of them. The profile shows 30,000 to 35,000 clones, approximately 90% of them singletons. The material was peripheral blood mononuclear cells, obtained before any cancer treatment. The chain couples TRBV5-1 to TRBJ2-7; the D call may be TRBD1 or TRBD2 (5 bases each). The sequence came from a female donor at least 60 years old with stage II lung adenocarcinoma. DNA of the CDR3: TGCGCCAGCAGCTTGCGGCTCGGGGCCCGCTCCTACGAGCAGTACTTC. It codes for CASSLRLGARSYEQYF.